This T cell receptor (beta chain) was identified during a study of shared clonotypes between healthy human individuals. With regard to this clone: Antigen unknown.

V was pared by 8 bases and J by 4 bases, with 17 bases between. This CDR3 comprises 14 residues. Germline CDR1 is SGHAT and CDR2 is FQNNGV. Researchers ran the assay at a deep level. The assay was immunoSEQ multiplex PCR, and TCRdb's table has in-frame clones only and misses some. The sample holds about 1 million clones; about 75% are singletons and the top ten take about 1.5%. Points from the study as a whole: Large sequencing depth failed to make sorted-subset sequencing complete, rarefaction showed.

The specimen was memory CD4+ T cells sorted from blood. The subset was: CD45RA-negative fraction. V usage is TRBV11-2 and J usage is TRBJ2-5; D might be TRBD2 (7 bases). The origin of this receptor is a man aged 18 to 29 in good health. This CDR3 reads CASGEQGGGETQYF. The CDR3, as DNA: TGTGCCAGCGGGGAACAGGGCGGGGGAGAGACCCAGTACTTC.